The rows below give T cell receptor beta chains drawn from one sample of a study of cytomegalovirus exposure and HLA in healthy donors. Generated by immunoSEQ multiplex PCR, the TCRdb table keeps only in-frame clones and is missing some. The sample includes some 160,000 clones, around 84% seen only once; the top ten take approximately 3%. Sequences were obtained from PBMCs. The source is a woman between 40 and 50 years old in good health and CMV-seronegative. The CDR3 runs from the conserved cysteine through the conserved F or W. The D gene is left open where the match is weak. A row's size may be missing; if present it is once, few, many or a size class.

>once|TRBV5-4|TRBJ2-5|-
TGTGCCAGCAGCTTGGACAGGATCCAAGAGACCCAGTACTTC
CASSLDRIQETQYF
>-|TRBV19|TRBJ2-7|-
TGTGCCAGTAGTCACCTTGGGGGCGGAGGTCTCTACGAGCAGTACTTC
CASSHLGGGGLYEQYF
>-|TRBV5-1|TRBJ1-2|-
TGCGCCAGCAGCGAGGACAGTTACTACGGCTACACCTTC
CASSEDSYYGYTF
>-|TRBV27|TRBJ2-7|TRBD2
TGTGCCAGCAGCCCCGGGACTAGCGGGGTCTCCTACGAGCAGTACTTC
CASSPGTSGVSYEQYF
>-|TRBV28|TRBJ1-5|-
TGTGCCAGCAGTTTGACAGAGAGCAATCAGCCCCAGCATTTT
CASSLTESNQPQHF
>few|TRBV6-1|TRBJ1-5|-
TGTGCCAGCCAGAACAATCAGCCCCAGCATTTT
CASQNNQPQHF
>-|TRBV5-6|TRBJ2-7|-
TGTGCCAGCAGGGCGGCAGGGGCCTACGAGCAGTACTTC
CASRAAGAYEQYF
>-|TRBV28|TRBJ1-5|-
TGTGCCAGCAGGGGGGGAAATCAGCCCCAGCATTTT
CASRGGNQPQHF
>-|TRBV2|TRBJ2-7|-
TGTGCCAGCAGCCGAAGAGCCCCAGGGGACTACGAGCAGTACTTC
CASSRRAPGDYEQYF
>-|TRBV4-1|TRBJ2-2|TRBD1
TGCGCCAGCAGCCAAGTGGACAGGGCGTATACCGGGGAGCTGTTTTTT
CASSQVDRAYTGELFF
>-|TRBV29-1|TRBJ2-3|-
TGCAGCGTTCAGGGGGGCGTGGCAGATACGCAGTATTTT
CSVQGGVADTQYF
>-|TRBV19|TRBJ2-2|-
TGTGCCAGCCAGGGTCCCGGGGAGCTGTTTTTT
CASQGPGELFF
>-|TRBV6-5|TRBJ1-4|TRBD1
TGTGCCAGCAGGGCCGGGACAGATAATGAAAAACTGTTTTTT
CASRAGTDNEKLFF
>-|TRBV5-4|TRBJ1-1|-
TGTGCCAGCAGCACCTCGGGTGGGTACACTGAAGCTTTCTTT
CASSTSGGYTEAFF
>-|TRBV6-5|TRBJ2-5|TRBD2
TGTGCCAGCAGGGGTAGCGGGGGTTTTCAAGAGACCCAGTACTTC
CASRGSGGFQETQYF
>-|TRBV11-3|TRBJ2-2|-
TGTGCCAGCAGCAATAGAACCGGGGAGCTGTTTTTT
CASSNRTGELFF
>-|TRBV11-1|TRBJ2-7|TRBD1
TGTGCCAGCAGCTTAACGCTGACAGGGGGCAGCTACGAGCAGTACTTC
CASSLTLTGGSYEQYF
>-|TRBV27|TRBJ1-2|TRBD1
TGTGCCACTCTCACAGGGGACGGCTACACCTTC
CATLTGDGYTF
>few|TRBV28|TRBJ1-6|-
TGTGCCAGCAGTTTTCGTTCACCCCTCCACTTT
CASSFRSPLHF
>few|TRBV6-6|TRBJ1-1|TRBD1
TGTGCCAGCACCAAACAACAGGGGGCGGGAGCTGAAGCTTTCTTT
CASTKQQGAGAEAFF
>many|TRBV2|TRBJ1-5|-
TGTGCCAGCAGTTTCAGGGGCTCCGCTCAGCCCCAGCATTTT
CASSFRGSAQPQHF
>-|TRBV5-1|TRBJ1-1|-
TGCGCCAGCAGCCCCGGTTTCGTACGGGCTGAAGCTTTCTTT
CASSPGFVRAEAFF
>-|TRBV10-1|TRBJ2-2|TRBD2
TGCGCCAGCAGTGAGTCTGTCCCGGGACTACCGGGCACCGGGGAGCTGTTTTTT
CASSESVPGLPGTGELFF